This TCR beta chain comes out of a study of T cell responses to AZD1222 COVID-19 vaccine. TCRdb keeps only in-frame clones here, not all; method: immunoSEQ multiplex PCR. The data contain around 160,000 clones, roughly nine tenths of them singletons. To note about this clone: Its antigen is unknown.

The CDR3 has 17 residues. V shed 0 bases, J shed 7 bases, and the junction held 5 bases outside the gene matches. Germline V gives CDR1 SGHRS, CDR2 YFSETQ. Study-wide results and caveats: Among the donors, most were white British and more were female, and clonal diversity was possibly underestimated. All repertoire sampling was performed exclusively after the peak T cell response. Just a handful of AZD1222 recipients tested seropositive at baseline. Regions 160-218 and 743-854 held dominance among vaccine-associated CD4 TCRs, which spanned spike.

The chain couples TRBV5-1 to TRBJ2-1; TRBD2 matches 15 bases. This specimen was peripheral blood, taken on day 0 of AZD1222 vaccination. This receptor was identified in an adult in good health. The CDR3 DNA sequence: TGCGCCAGCAGCTTGGTCGTGGGGACTAGCGGGGGGAATGAGCAGTTCTTC. Amino acid sequence: CASSLVVGTSGGNEQFF. Combining the CDR3 with reference TRBV5-1 and TRBJ2-1 gives the whole variable domain KAGVTQTPRYLIKTRGQQVTLSCSPISGHRSVSWYQQTPGQGLQFLFEYFSETQRNKGNFPGRFSGRQFSNSRSEMNVSTLELGDSALYLCASSLVVGTSGGNEQFFGPGTRLTVL.